A selection of T cell receptor beta chains follows, all from one sample in a study of cytomegalovirus exposure and HLA in healthy donors. Sequencing used immunoSEQ multiplex PCR; TCRdb keeps in-frame clones, though not all of them. The data contain 55,000 to 65,000 clones, under 90% of them singletons. Sequencing used PBMCs. The source of these receptors is a middle-aged woman in good health and CMV-seronegative. The CDR3 runs from the conserved cysteine through the conserved F or W. D genes are given only for firm matches. Not all rows give a size; the values are once, few, many and, for expanded clones, a class.

j_gene: TRBJ2-2; abundance: .; d_gene: .; v_gene: TRBV10-1; CDR3aa: CASSGGANTGELFF; CDR3nt: TGCGCCAGCAGTGGTGGAGCGAACACCGGGGAGCTGTTTTTT
j_gene: TRBJ2-4; abundance: .; d_gene: TRBD2; v_gene: TRBV19; CDR3aa: CASSRETSGINIQYF; CDR3nt: TGTGCCAGTAGCCGTGAAACTAGCGGGATAAACATTCAGTACTTC
j_gene: TRBJ2-7; abundance: .; d_gene: .; v_gene: TRBV9; CDR3aa: CASSGVAPYEQYF; CDR3nt: TGTGCCAGCTCCGGGGTGGCTCCCTACGAGCAGTACTTC
j_gene: TRBJ2-7; abundance: .; d_gene: TRBD2; v_gene: TRBV5-1; CDR3aa: CASSGGAGAVYEQYF; CDR3nt: TGCGCCAGCAGCGGTGGGGCGGGAGCAGTCTACGAGCAGTACTTC
j_gene: TRBJ2-5; abundance: .; d_gene: TRBD2; v_gene: TRBV13; CDR3aa: CASSLAGGTLQETQYF; CDR3nt: TGTGCCAGCAGCTTAGCGGGAGGGACTTTACAAGAGACCCAGTACTTC
j_gene: TRBJ2-4; abundance: once; d_gene: TRBD2; v_gene: TRBV6-1; CDR3aa: CASRSGEAKNIQYF; CDR3nt: TGTGCCAGCAGGAGCGGGGAGGCCAAAAACATTCAGTACTTC
j_gene: TRBJ2-7; abundance: once; d_gene: TRBD2; v_gene: TRBV10-3; CDR3aa: CAISDGTSGSYEQYF; CDR3nt: TGTGCCATCAGTGACGGGACTAGCGGGTCCTACGAGCAGTACTTC
j_gene: TRBJ2-5; abundance: once; d_gene: .; v_gene: TRBV6-5; CDR3aa: CASSYSSSSETQYF; CDR3nt: TGTGCCAGCAGTTACTCGTCGTCTTCAGAGACCCAGTACTTC
j_gene: TRBJ2-7; abundance: .; d_gene: .; v_gene: TRBV11-2; CDR3aa: CASTIFAGFYEQYF; CDR3nt: TGTGCCAGCACCATATTTGCGGGCTTCTACGAGCAGTACTTC
j_gene: TRBJ2-1; abundance: .; d_gene: TRBD2; v_gene: TRBV19; CDR3aa: CASTLAGYNEQFF; CDR3nt: TGTGCCAGTACGCTAGCGGGCTACAATGAGCAGTTCTTC
j_gene: TRBJ2-1; abundance: .; d_gene: .; v_gene: TRBV27; CDR3aa: CASVGRDSYNEQFF; CDR3nt: TGTGCCAGCGTAGGGCGGGACTCCTACAATGAGCAGTTCTTC
j_gene: TRBJ2-7; abundance: .; d_gene: .; v_gene: TRBV9; CDR3aa: CASSPGDSASYEQYF; CDR3nt: TGTGCCAGCAGCCCCGGGGACTCGGCCTCCTACGAGCAGTACTTC
j_gene: TRBJ2-1; abundance: .; d_gene: TRBD2; v_gene: TRBV14; CDR3aa: CASSLLAGGYNEQFF; CDR3nt: TGTGCCAGCAGCCTTCTAGCGGGAGGTTACAATGAGCAGTTCTTC
j_gene: TRBJ2-2; abundance: .; d_gene: TRBD2; v_gene: TRBV28; CDR3aa: CASSSLGLAWPDTGELFF; CDR3nt: TGTGCCAGCAGTTCACTGGGACTAGCATGGCCGGACACCGGGGAGCTGTTTTTT
j_gene: TRBJ1-1; abundance: .; d_gene: TRBD1; v_gene: TRBV7-9; CDR3aa: CASSFGTAGPMNTEAFF; CDR3nt: TGTGCCAGCAGCTTCGGGACAGCCGGTCCAATGAACACTGAAGCTTTCTTT
j_gene: TRBJ2-7; abundance: .; d_gene: TRBD2; v_gene: TRBV30; CDR3aa: CAGAGGYEQYF; CDR3nt: TGTGCCGGGGCGGGGGGCTACGAGCAGTACTTC
j_gene: TRBJ2-2; abundance: .; d_gene: .; v_gene: TRBV7-9; CDR3aa: CASPPGTPNTGELFF; CDR3nt: TGTGCCAGCCCTCCCGGGACACCCAACACCGGGGAGCTGTTTTTT
j_gene: TRBJ2-7; abundance: .; d_gene: TRBD1; v_gene: TRBV29-1; CDR3aa: CSVSVGTGSISYEQYF; CDR3nt: TGCAGCGTTTCCGTAGGGACAGGGTCCATCTCCTACGAGCAGTACTTC
j_gene: TRBJ2-3; abundance: .; d_gene: TRBD1; v_gene: TRBV28; CDR3aa: CASSLLQGGTDTQYF; CDR3nt: TGTGCCAGCAGTTTACTACAGGGGGGCACAGATACGCAGTATTTT
j_gene: TRBJ2-5; abundance: .; d_gene: .; v_gene: TRBV15; CDR3aa: CATSRDGTEETQYF; CDR3nt: TGTGCCACCAGCAGAGATGGGACTGAAGAGACCCAGTACTTC
j_gene: TRBJ1-2; abundance: .; d_gene: .; v_gene: TRBV28; CDR3aa: CASSDPPGIGYTF; CDR3nt: TGTGCCAGCAGCGACCCGCCAGGGATTGGCTACACCTTC
j_gene: TRBJ1-1; abundance: few; d_gene: .; v_gene: TRBV25-1; CDR3aa: CASSDFDSEAFF; CDR3nt: TGTGCCAGCAGTGACTTTGACAGTGAAGCTTTCTTT
j_gene: TRBJ1-3; abundance: few; d_gene: .; v_gene: TRBV29-1; CDR3aa: CSVVGSSGNTIYF; CDR3nt: TGCAGCGTTGTAGGGAGCTCTGGAAACACCATATATTTT
j_gene: TRBJ2-1; abundance: .; d_gene: TRBD2; v_gene: TRBV15; CDR3aa: CATSTFGLADNEQFF; CDR3nt: TGTGCCACCAGCACTTTTGGACTAGCGGACAATGAGCAGTTCTTC